A selection of T cell receptor beta chains follows, all from one sample in a study of T-cell memory formation after mild COVID-19. In TCRdb, the 5' RACE reads were re-called with MiXCR into one record per CDR3 protein. Here the sample spans approximately 350,000 distinct CDR3 sequences, approximately 12% being singletons. Sequencing used PBMCs or a T cell subset sorted from them (not recorded which). These receptors were obtained from a man aged 18 to 29 who had mild COVID-19 (a few samples of this study predate the infection). Cell type and time point are not known. Each CDR3 is given with its conserved first and last residue. A D gene is named only where the DNA matches it firmly. Size tells how often a clone was seen (once, few, many) or the class of an expanded clone, and some rows leave it out.

j_call	clone_size	v_call	d_call	cdr3_aa	cdr3_nt
TRBJ1-5	-	TRBV5-1	-	CASRMGLGRNQPQHF	TGCGCCAGCAGGATGGGGTTAGGTCGCAATCAGCCCCAGCATTTT
TRBJ2-5	many	TRBV3-1	TRBD1	CASSQTGDLQETQYF	TGTGCCAGCAGCCAAACAGGGGACCTCCAAGAGACCCAGTACTTC
TRBJ1-2	few	TRBV28	-	CASSSPVSDGYTF	TGTGCCAGCAGTTCACCTGTCTCGGATGGCTACACCTTC
TRBJ1-2	few	TRBV6-2/TRBV6-3	-	CASSSAGAYGYTF	TGTGCCAGCAGTTCCGCAGGGGCCTATGGCTACACCTTC
TRBJ2-2	-	TRBV5-5	-	CASSLGYGNTGELFF	TGTGCCAGCAGCTTGGGCTATGGAAACACCGGGGAGCTGTTTTTT
TRBJ1-1	few	TRBV6-5	-	CASRPLTASNTEAFF	TGTGCCAGCAGGCCATTGACAGCGTCGAACACTGAAGCTTTCTTT
TRBJ1-2	many	TRBV12-3/TRBV12-4	-	CASSPTGNYGYTF	TGTGCCAGCAGCCCCACAGGGAACTATGGCTACACCTTC
TRBJ2-5	-	TRBV7-3	TRBD2	CASSGSGEETQYF	TGTGCCAGCAGCGGCAGCGGGGAAGAGACCCAGTACTTC
TRBJ2-1	few	TRBV20-1	-	CSARGSEDSLQREQFF	TGCAGTGCCAGGGGATCGGAGGACTCGTTACAGAGAGAGCAGTTCTTC
TRBJ2-2	-	TRBV12-3/TRBV12-4	-	CASSAHGAGELFF	TGTGCCAGCAGCGCCCATGGTGCCGGGGAGCTGTTTTTT
TRBJ2-7	-	TRBV6-6	TRBD2	CASSYSGGSDEQYF	TGTGCCAGCAGTTACTCGGGGGGGAGCGACGAGCAGTACTTC
TRBJ1-3	once	TRBV20-1	TRBD1	CSAVPGQAIKGSSGNTIYF	TGCAGTGCTGTACCGGGACAGGCCATTAAGGGGTCCTCTGGAAACACCATATATTTT